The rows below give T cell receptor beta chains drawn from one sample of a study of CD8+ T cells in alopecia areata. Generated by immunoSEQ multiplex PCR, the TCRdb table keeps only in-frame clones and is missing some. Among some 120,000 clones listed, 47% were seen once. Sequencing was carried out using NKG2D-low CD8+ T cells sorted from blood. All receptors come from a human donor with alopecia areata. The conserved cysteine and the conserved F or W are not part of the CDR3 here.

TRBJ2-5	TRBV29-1	SVESYQETQY
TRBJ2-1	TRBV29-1	SVEDSLAGTVNEQF
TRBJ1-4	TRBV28	ASSLSLREKLF
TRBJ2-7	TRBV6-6	ASSASPYEQY
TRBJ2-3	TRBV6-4	ASSDSILGADTQY
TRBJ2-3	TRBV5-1	ASSLGAGGTTDTQY
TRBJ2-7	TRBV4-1	ASSPGLANYEQY
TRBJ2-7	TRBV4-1	ASSQNRDRVNEQY
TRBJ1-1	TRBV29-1	SVEDTGAF
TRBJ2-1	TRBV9	ASSATHEQF
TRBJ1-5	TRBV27	ASSLKGTQPQH
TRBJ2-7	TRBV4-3	ASSQTLLTNSYEQY
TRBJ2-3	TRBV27	ASGAGSTDTQY
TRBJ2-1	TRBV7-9	ASSAAGEQF
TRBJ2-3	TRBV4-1	ASTGGTDTQY
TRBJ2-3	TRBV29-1	SVSGGRQDTQY
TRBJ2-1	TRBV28	ASSGAGENQSEQF
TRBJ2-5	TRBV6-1	ASSEVPGTGGKETQY
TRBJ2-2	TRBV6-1	ASHGGPDTGELF
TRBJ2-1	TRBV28	ASNLGSYNEQF
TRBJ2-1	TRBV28	ASAQGSSYNEQF
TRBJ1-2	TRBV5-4	ASRLQGSVGYT
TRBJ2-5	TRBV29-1	SVEMGEETQY
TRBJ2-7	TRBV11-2	ASSQLEAIYEQY
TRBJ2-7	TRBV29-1	SARPPKDEQY